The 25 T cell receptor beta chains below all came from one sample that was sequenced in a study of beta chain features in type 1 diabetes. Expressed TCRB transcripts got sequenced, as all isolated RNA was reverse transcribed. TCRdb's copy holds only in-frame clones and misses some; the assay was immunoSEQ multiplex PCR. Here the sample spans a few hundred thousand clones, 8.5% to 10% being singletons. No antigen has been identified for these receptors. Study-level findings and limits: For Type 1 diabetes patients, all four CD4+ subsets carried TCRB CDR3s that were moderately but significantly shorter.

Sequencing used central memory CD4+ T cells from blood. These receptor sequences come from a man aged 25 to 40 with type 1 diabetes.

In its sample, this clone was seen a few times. This chain's CDR3 is CASSLRGGAPTDTQYF. CDR3 DNA sequence: TGTGCCAGCAGCTTAAGGGGTGGAGCGCCCACAGATACGCAGTATTTT. V is TRBV5-4 and J is TRBJ2-3; a possible D gene is TRBD1 (5 bases). The CDR3 contains 16 residues. Germline CDR1 reads SGHNT; CDR2 reads YYREEE (reference sequence). The V end was cut by 2 bases, the J end by 2 bases, with 15 bases between.

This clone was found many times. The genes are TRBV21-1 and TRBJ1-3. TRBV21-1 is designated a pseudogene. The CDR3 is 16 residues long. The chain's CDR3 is CASSKSGTDRGNTIYF. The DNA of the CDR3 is TGTGCCAGCAGCAAATCCGGGACGGACCGTGGAAACACCATATATTTT.

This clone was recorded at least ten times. This CDR3 reads CAIRQPGQPYEQYF. CDR3 nucleotide sequence: TGTGCCATCAGACAACCGGGACAGCCATACGAGCAGTACTTC. J is TRBJ2-7 and V is TRBV10-3; 7 bases agree with TRBD1. Germline CDR1 ENHRY, CDR2 SYGVKD. CDR3 length equals 14 residues. V gave up 6 bases and J gave up 4 bases; unmatched junction bases: 9.

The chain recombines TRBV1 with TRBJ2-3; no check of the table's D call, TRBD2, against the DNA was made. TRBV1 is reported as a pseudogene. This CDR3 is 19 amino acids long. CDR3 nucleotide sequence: TGCACCAGCAGCCAAGATGTTCGGACTAGCGGGTCAGGTGTGGATACGCAGTATTTT. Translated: CTSSQDVRTSGSGVDTQYF.

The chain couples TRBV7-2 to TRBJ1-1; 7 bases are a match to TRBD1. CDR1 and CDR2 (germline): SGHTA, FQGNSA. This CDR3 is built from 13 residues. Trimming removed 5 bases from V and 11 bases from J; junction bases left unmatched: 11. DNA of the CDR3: TGTGCCAGCAGCCGGACCGACAGGGTTCGCGCTTTCTTT. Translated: CASSRTDRVRAFF. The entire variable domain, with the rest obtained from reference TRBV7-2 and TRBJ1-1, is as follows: GAGVSQSPSNKVTEKGKDVELRCDPISGHTALYWYRQSLGQGLEFLIYFQGNSAPDKSGLPSDRFSAERTGGSVSTLTIQRTQQEDSAVYLCASSRTDRVRAFFGQGTRLTVV.

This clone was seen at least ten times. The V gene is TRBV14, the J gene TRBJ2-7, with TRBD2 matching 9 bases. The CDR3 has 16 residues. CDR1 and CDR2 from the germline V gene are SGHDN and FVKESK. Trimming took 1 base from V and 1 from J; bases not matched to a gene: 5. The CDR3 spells CASSQAEAGGSYEQYF. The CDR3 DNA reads TGTGCCAGCAGCCAAGCCGAAGCGGGAGGTTCCTACGAGCAGTACTTC.

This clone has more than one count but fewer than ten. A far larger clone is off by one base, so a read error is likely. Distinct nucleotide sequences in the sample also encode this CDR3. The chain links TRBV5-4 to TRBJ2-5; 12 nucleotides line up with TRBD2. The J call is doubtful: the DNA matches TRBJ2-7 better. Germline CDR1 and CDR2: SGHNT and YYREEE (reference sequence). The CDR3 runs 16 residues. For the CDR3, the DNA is TGTGCCAGCAGCCAAGTAGGACTAGCGGGGTCCTACGAGCAGTACTTC. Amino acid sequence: CASSQVGLAGSYEQYF.

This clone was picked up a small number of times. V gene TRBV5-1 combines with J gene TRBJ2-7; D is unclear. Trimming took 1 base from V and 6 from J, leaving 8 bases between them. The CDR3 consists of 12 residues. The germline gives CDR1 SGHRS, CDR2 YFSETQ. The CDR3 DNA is TGCGCCAGCAGCTTGAGGTCTGGCGAGCAGTACTTC. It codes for CASSLRSGEQYF. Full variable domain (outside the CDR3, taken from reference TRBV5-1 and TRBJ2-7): KAGVTQTPRYLIKTRGQQVTLSCSPISGHRSVSWYQQTPGQGLQFLFEYFSETQRNKGNFPGRFSGRQFSNSRSEMNVSTLELGDSALYLCASSLRSGEQYFGPGTRLTVT.

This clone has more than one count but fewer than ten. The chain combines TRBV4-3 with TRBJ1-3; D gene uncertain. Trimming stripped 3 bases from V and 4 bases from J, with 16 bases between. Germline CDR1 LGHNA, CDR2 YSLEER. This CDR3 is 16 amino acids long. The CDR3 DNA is TGCGCCAGCAGCCAGGTATCCGGGCCCTACGGAAACACCATATATTTT. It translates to CASSQVSGPYGNTIYF.

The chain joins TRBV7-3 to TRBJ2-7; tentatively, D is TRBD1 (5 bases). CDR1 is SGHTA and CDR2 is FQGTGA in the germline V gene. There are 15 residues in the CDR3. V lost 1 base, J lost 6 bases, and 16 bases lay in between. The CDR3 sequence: CASSLNGQGQFEQYF. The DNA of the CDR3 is TGTGCCAGCAGCTTAAATGGTCAGGGTCAGTTCGAGCAGTACTTC.

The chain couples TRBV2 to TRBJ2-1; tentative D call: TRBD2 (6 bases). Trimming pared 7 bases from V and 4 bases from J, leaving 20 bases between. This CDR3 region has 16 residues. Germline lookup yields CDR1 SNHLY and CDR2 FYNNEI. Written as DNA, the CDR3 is TGTGCCAGCAACCTGGACGGGGGAGCTTCTTACAATGAGCAGTTCTTC. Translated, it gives CASNLDGGASYNEQFF.

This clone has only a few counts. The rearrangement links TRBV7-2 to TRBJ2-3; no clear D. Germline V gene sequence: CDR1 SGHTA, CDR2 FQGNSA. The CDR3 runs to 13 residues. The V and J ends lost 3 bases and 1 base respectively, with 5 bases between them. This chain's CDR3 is CASSFFGTDTQYF. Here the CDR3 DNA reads TGTGCCAGCAGCTTCTTTGGCACAGATACGCAGTATTTT.

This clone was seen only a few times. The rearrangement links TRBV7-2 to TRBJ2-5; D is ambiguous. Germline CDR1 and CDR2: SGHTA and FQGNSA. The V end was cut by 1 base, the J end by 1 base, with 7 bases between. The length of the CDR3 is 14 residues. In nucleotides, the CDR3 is TGTGCCAGCAGCTTAGGGACGGTCCAAGAGACCCAGTACTTC. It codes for CASSLGTVQETQYF.

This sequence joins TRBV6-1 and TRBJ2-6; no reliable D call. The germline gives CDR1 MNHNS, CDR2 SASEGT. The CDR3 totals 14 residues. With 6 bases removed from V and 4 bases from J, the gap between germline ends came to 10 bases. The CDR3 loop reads CASSRSEGANVLTF. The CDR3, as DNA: TGTGCCAGCAGCCGGTCAGAAGGGGCCAACGTCCTGACTTTC.

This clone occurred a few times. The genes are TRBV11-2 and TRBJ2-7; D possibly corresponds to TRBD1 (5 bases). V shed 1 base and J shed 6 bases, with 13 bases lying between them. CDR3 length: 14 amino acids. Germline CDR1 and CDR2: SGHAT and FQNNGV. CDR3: CASSLAPGQTEQYF. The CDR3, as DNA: TGTGCCAGCAGCTTAGCGCCAGGGCAGACCGAGCAGTACTTC.

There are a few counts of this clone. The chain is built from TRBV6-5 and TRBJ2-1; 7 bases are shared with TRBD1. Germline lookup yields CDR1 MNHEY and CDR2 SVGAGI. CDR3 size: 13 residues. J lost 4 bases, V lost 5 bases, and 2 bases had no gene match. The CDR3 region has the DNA TGTGCCAGCAGTGAGGACAGGTACAATGAGCAGTTCTTC. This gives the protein CASSEDRYNEQFF.

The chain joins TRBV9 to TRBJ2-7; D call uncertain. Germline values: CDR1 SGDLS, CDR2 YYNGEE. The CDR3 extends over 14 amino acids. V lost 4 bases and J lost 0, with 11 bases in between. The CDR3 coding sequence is TGTGCCAGCAGCTCGGCTTCCAGCTCCTACGAGCAGTACTTC. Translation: CASSSASSSYEQYF. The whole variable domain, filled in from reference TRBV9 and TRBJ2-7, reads DSGVTQTPKHLITATGQRVTLRCSPRSGDLSVYWYQQSLDQGLQFLIQYYNGEERAKGNILERFSAQQFPDLHSELNLSSLELGDSALYFCASSSASSSYEQYFGPGTRLTVT.

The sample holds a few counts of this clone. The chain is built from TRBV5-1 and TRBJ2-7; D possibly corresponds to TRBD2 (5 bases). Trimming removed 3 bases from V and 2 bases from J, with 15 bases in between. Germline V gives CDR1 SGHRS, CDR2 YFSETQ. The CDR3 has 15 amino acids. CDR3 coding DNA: TGCGCCAGCAGCTGGGGAGAGGGCAGGACCTACGAGCAGTACTTC. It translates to CASSWGEGRTYEQYF.

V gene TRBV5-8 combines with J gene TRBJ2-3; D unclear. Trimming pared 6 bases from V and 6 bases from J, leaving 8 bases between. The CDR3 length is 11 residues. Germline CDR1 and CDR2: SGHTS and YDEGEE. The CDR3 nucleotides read TGTGCCAGCAAGATAGGGGATACGCAGTATTTT. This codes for CASKIGDTQYF. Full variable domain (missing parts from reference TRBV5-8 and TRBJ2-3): EAGVTQSPTHLIKTRGQQATLRCSPISGHTSVYWYQQALGLGLQFLLWYDEGEERNRGNFPPRFSGRQFPNYSSELNVNALELEDSALYLCASKIGDTQYFGPGTRLTVL.

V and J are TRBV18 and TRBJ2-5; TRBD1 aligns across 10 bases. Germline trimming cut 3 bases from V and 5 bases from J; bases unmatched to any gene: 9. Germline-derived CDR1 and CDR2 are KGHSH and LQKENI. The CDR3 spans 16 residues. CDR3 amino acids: CASSPPTGGMVETQYF. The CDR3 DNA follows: TGTGCCAGCTCACCGCCGACAGGGGGCATGGTTGAGACCCAGTACTTC.

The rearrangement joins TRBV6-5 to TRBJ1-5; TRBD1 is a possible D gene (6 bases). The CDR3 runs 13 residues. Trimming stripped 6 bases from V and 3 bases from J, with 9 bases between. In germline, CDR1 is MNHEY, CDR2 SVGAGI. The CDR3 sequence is CASRPGANQPQHF. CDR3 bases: TGTGCCAGCAGGCCAGGGGCCAATCAGCCCCAGCATTTT.

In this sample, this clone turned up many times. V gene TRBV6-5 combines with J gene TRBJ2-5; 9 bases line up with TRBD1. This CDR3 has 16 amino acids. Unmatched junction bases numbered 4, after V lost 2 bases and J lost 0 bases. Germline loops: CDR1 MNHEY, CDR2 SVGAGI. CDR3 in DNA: TGTGCCAGCAGTTACGGGACAGGGATGTACCAAGAGACCCAGTACTTC. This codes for CASSYGTGMYQETQYF.

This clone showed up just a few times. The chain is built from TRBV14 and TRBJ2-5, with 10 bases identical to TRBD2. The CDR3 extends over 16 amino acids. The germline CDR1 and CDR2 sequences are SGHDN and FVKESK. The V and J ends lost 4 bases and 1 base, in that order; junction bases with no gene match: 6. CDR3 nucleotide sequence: TGTGCCAGCAGCCCAGGACTAGCGGCGTCCCAAGAGACCCAGTACTTC. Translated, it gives CASSPGLAASQETQYF.

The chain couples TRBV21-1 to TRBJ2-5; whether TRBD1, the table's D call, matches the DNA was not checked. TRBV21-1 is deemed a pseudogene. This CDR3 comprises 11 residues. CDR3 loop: CASSDGTGRYF. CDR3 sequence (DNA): TGTGCCAGCTCAGACGGGACAGGGAGGTACTTC.

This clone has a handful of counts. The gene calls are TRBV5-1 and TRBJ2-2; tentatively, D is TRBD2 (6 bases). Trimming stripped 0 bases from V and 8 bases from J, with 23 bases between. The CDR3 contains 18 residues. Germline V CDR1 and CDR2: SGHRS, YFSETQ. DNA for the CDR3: TGCGCCAGCAGCTTGGCGGTCTTTCAGGGCGCGGGGCCAGGGGAGCTGTTTTTT. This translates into CASSLAVFQGAGPGELFF.